The 30 T cell receptor beta chains listed next were all sequenced from one sample in a study of metastatic and nonmetastatic thyroid tumors (dated by TCRdb to 2019 to 2021). Library method: PCR. Sequencing was performed on an Illumina HiSeq 4000. Through fastp at Q25 and MiXCR, TCRdb rebuilt clones from the public reads, retaining in-frame beta chains. Counted in this sample were 15,000 to 20,000 clones; approximately 15% of them appeared once. The ten largest account for around a sixth of the sample. Before undergoing thyroid surgery, none of the patients had been given any kind of treatment. Specimen: blood. These receptors were taken from a female donor with papillary thyroid cancer or a benign thyroid nodule (not recorded which). Some clones in this sample may be carry-over from other donors' samples.

This clone was detected ten times or more. V and J are TRBV5-1 and TRBJ1-1, with 7 bases that match TRBD1. The CDR3 length is 15 residues. The trim removed 4 bases at V and 6 bases at J, leaving 12 bases unmatched. Looked up from germline, CDR1 is SGHRS and CDR2 is YFSETQ. CDR3 DNA: TGCGCCAGCAGCCTAGGCCCCCAGGGGGACTCTGAAGCTTTCTTT. Amino acid sequence: CASSLGPQGDSEAFF. The full variable domain, in which reference TRBV5-1 and TRBJ1-1 provide the parts outside the CDR3, is KAGVTQTPRYLIKTRGQQVTLSCSPISGHRSVSWYQQTPGQGLQFLFEYFSETQRNKGNFPGRFSGRQFSNSRSEMNVSTLELGDSALYLCASSLGPQGDSEAFFGQGTRLTVV.

This clone was observed a few times. Other nucleotide sequences from this sample produce the same CDR3. The chain uses TRBV19 and TRBJ2-1; D gene ambiguous. The CDR3 has 14 residues. V was shortened by 4 bases and J by 10 bases, with 17 bases between the two germline ends. In germline, CDR1 is LNHDA, CDR2 SQIVND (reference sequence). CDR3 protein: CASSRSAETREQFF. CDR3 nucleotides: TGTGCCAGTAGTAGGTCGGCTGAAACAAGGGAGCAGTTCTTC.

The sample holds many counts of this clone. The chain employs TRBV5-4 and TRBJ1-3; 8 nucleotides match TRBD1. Germline trimming cut 4 bases from V and 4 bases from J; bases unmatched to any gene: 10. Germline V lookup: CDR1 SGHNT, CDR2 YYREEE (reference sequence). The CDR3 runs to 16 residues. The chain's CDR3 is CASSPGTGAVGNTIYF. The CDR3 nucleotides are TGTGCCAGCAGCCCTGGGACAGGCGCAGTAGGAAACACCATATATTTT. The whole variable domain, filled in from reference TRBV5-4 and TRBJ1-3, reads ETGVTQSPTHLIKTRGQQVTLRCSSQSGHNTVSWYQQALGQGPQFIFQYYREEENGRGNFPPRFSGLQFPNYSSELNVNALELDDSALYLCASSPGTGAVGNTIYFGEGSWLTVV.

This clone has a handful of counts. This sequence joins TRBV28 and TRBJ2-3; 9 bases are a match to TRBD1. The V gene end was trimmed by 8 bases and the J gene end by 4 bases; junction bases not matched to a gene: 13. The germline gives CDR1 MDHEN, CDR2 SYDVKM. This CDR3 spans 16 amino acids. The CDR3 DNA sequence: TGTGCCAGCGCCCGGGCTGGGACAGGGCGACCAGATACGCAGTATTTT. It specifies CASARAGTGRPDTQYF.

This chain joins TRBV7-9 and TRBJ1-1; 8 bases line up with TRBD1. The V gene end was trimmed by 8 bases and the J gene end by 3 bases; junction bases not matched to a gene: 5. The CDR3 is made up of 13 amino acids. CDR1 SEHNR and CDR2 FQNEAQ come from the germline V gene (reference sequence). CDR3 sequence: CASDRGRDTEAFF. The CDR3 DNA reads as TGTGCCAGCGACAGGGGCAGGGACACTGAAGCTTTCTTT.

Many counts were recorded for this clone. The V and J genes are TRBV7-2 and TRBJ2-3; 12 nucleotides align to TRBD2. This CDR3 is built from 16 residues. V lost 5 bases, J lost 2 bases, and 5 bases stayed unmatched. Per the germline V gene, CDR1 is SGHTA and CDR2 is FQGNSA. CDR3 coding DNA: TGTGCCAGCAGCCCCGGGACTAGCGGGTTCACAGATACGCAGTATTTT. Amino acids: CASSPGTSGFTDTQYF.

This clone was detected ten times or more. V gene TRBV2 combines with J gene TRBJ2-5; perhaps TRBD2 as D (5 bases). V was cut by 0 bases and J by 9 bases, with 20 bases left in between. Germline V CDR1 and CDR2: SNHLY, FYNNEI. The CDR3 is made up of 16 amino acids. The DNA of the CDR3 is TGTGCCAGCAGTGAAGCGGGCTCAGCCCGATCCGGGGCCCAGTACTTC. Translation gives CASSEAGSARSGAQYF.

This clone has a count of ten or more. V gene TRBV7-9 combines with J gene TRBJ1-2; D unclear. The V gene lost 3 bases and the J gene lost 0 bases, with 5 bases spanning the gap. From germline, CDR1 is SEHNR and CDR2 FQNEAQ (reference sequence). The length of the CDR3 is 13 residues. The DNA for the CDR3 is TGTGCCAGCAGCTTTTCAGCTAACTATGGCTACACCTTC. Protein product: CASSFSANYGYTF.

The V call is TRBV11-2, the J call TRBJ1-6; the match to TRBD1 covers 9 bases. The V gene end was trimmed by 4 bases and the J gene end by 7 bases; junction bases not matched to a gene: 5. The CDR3 spans 15 residues. Germline CDR1 reads SGHAT; CDR2 reads FQNNGV. The CDR3 coding sequence is TGTGCCAGCAGCTCCAACAGGGGGCCGAATTCACCCCTCCACTTT. It yields the protein CASSSNRGPNSPLHF.

This clone came up many times. This sequence joins TRBV7-6 and TRBJ2-1; D is unresolved. This CDR3 contains 14 residues. Deletions cut 4 bases from V and 0 bases from J, with 7 bases between. Per germline, CDR1 SGHVS and CDR2 FNYEAQ. This chain's CDR3 is CASSSAFSYNEQFF. The CDR3 DNA sequence: TGTGCCAGCAGCTCGGCTTTCTCCTACAATGAGCAGTTCTTC.

This clone is judged medium-sized. This chain joins TRBV7-6 and TRBJ1-5; D may be TRBD1 (6 bases). Germline values: CDR1 SGHVS, CDR2 FNYEAQ. Between the trimmed V and J ends, which lost 2 bases and 4 bases, there was a span of 12 bases. The CDR3 is 15 amino acids. The CDR3 sequence: CASSLTDSQNQPQHF. In DNA form, the CDR3 reads TGTGCCAGCAGCTTAACGGACAGTCAAAATCAGCCCCAGCATTTT.

Concerning this clone itself: Since a much larger clone is just one base distant, this may be a read error. The chain links TRBV6-6 to TRBJ1-5; D is possibly TRBD1 (6 bases). In germline, CDR1 is MNHNY, CDR2 SVGAGI (reference sequence). The CDR3 covers 18 residues. Written as DNA, the CDR3 is TGTTCCAGCAGTTACTCGAATTGGGGGGGCCGCCCCATATGGCCCCAGCATTTT. It specifies CSSSYSNWGGRPIWPQHF.

There are many counts of this clone. The conserved final phenylalanine or tryptophan is absent from the CDR3, which likely points to a read error. This chain uses TRBV12-5 with TRBJ1-6, with D maybe TRBD1 (5 bases). V was shortened by 1 base and J by 10 bases, with 11 bases between the two germline ends. Germline values: CDR1 LGHNT, CDR2 FRNRAP. The CDR3 extends over 14 amino acids. CDR3: CASGLGRGGSPLHS. As DNA, the CDR3 is TGTGCTAGTGGTTTGGGTAGGGGCGGGTCACCCCTCCACTCT.

This clone was recorded at least ten times. This chain joins TRBV7-9 and TRBJ1-2; TRBD1 might be the D (5 bases). Germline V gene sequence: CDR1 SEHNR, CDR2 FQNEAQ (reference sequence). The CDR3 is 14 amino acids. Trimming cost V 4 bases and J 13 bases, with 22 bases left between them. The CDR3 DNA is TGTGCCAGCAGCTGGGGGTTAGGTGAAGTCGGGGCCACCTTC. This sequence encodes CASSWGLGEVGATF.

The table lists this clone with many counts. V gene TRBV13 combines with J gene TRBJ1-6; D not certain. This CDR3 is built from 15 residues. Looked up from germline, CDR1 is PRHDT and CDR2 is FYEKMQ (reference sequence). Trimming pared 5 bases from V and 0 bases from J, leaving 8 bases between. For the CDR3, the DNA is TGTGCCAGCAGCGTCCAGAGCTCCTATAATTCACCCCTCCACTTT. Translation gives CASSVQSSYNSPLHF.

This clone was counted between two and nine times. This rearrangement joins TRBV6-1 to TRBJ2-2, with TRBD2 identical over 7 bases. The junction had 6 bases not matched to a gene; V was cut back by 7 bases and J by 4 bases. CDR3 length: 14 amino acids. Germline CDR1 reads MNHNS; CDR2 reads SASEGT. CDR3 protein: CASTHGGVTGELFF. The CDR3 DNA is TGTGCCAGCACCCATGGGGGGGTCACCGGGGAGCTGTTTTTT.

To note about this clone: This sequence may be a read error, since a much larger clone differs from it by one base. Other DNA sequences of this sample code for an identical CDR3. This rearrangement joins TRBV2 to TRBJ2-5, with D tentatively TRBD2 (6 bases). The V end lost 7 bases, the J end lost 5 bases, and 20 bases lay between the germline ends. Germline V gives CDR1 SNHLY, CDR2 FYNNEI. CDR3 length: 15 residues. CDR3 sequence reads: CASNGQGGPEETQYF. CDR3 sequence (DNA): TGTGCCAGCAATGGTCAGGGAGGACCAGAGGAGACCCAGTACTTC.

For this clone: Mismatch with germline at one junction end may stem from a read error. The CDR3 loop reads CASNSCEHYF. The CDR3 bases are TGTGCCAGTAATTCCTGCGAGCATTACTTC. J is TRBJ2-7 and V is TRBV6-5, with D hard to call. Per the germline V gene, CDR1 is MNHEY and CDR2 is SVGAGI. The CDR3 is made up of 10 amino acids.

This clone came up many times. This rearrangement joins TRBV20-1 to TRBJ2-5, with D unresolved. The germline V and J ends were trimmed by 1 base and 1 base, with 4 bases remaining between them. Per germline, CDR1 DFQATT and CDR2 SNEGSKA (reference sequence). The CDR3 spans 12 residues. Written as DNA, the CDR3 is TGCAGTGCTAGAGCCGGCCAAGAGACCCAGTACTTC. Protein product: CSARAGQETQYF.

In its sample, this clone is medium-sized (0.01 to 0.1%). The CDR3 is CASSLGGRVEQYF. CDR3 nucleotides: TGTGCCAGCAGTTTAGGGGGGAGAGTCGAGCAGTACTTC. The chain has TRBV12-3 or TRBV12-4 and TRBJ2-7; tentatively, D is TRBD1 or TRBD2 (5 bases each). CDR3 size: 13 residues. The V end lost 1 base, the J end lost 6 bases, and 10 bases lay between the germline ends.

The table lists this clone with many counts. This chain joins TRBV7-2 and TRBJ2-1, with a weak D call TRBD2 (6 bases). The CDR3 consists of 14 residues. Trimming cost V 5 bases and J 5 bases, with 13 bases left between them. Germline V CDR1 and CDR2: SGHTA, FQGNSA. In DNA form, the CDR3 reads TGTGCCAGCAGCCCCCGGGACTTAGACAATGAGCAGTTCTTC. It is translated as CASSPRDLDNEQFF.

Only a few counts were recorded for this clone. The genes are TRBV3-1 and TRBJ2-3; maybe TRBD2 (5 bases). CDR1 LGHDT and CDR2 YNNKEL come from the germline V gene (reference sequence). CDR3 size: 18 residues. Trimming took 4 bases from V and 0 from J, leaving 20 bases between them. This CDR3 reads CASSPSLHSAASTDTQYF. CDR3 coding DNA: TGTGCCAGCAGCCCCTCCTTACATAGCGCAGCTAGCACAGATACGCAGTATTTT.

This clone was counted many times. V usage is TRBV19 and J usage is TRBJ2-5, with a possible D match to TRBD2 (5 bases). Deletions cut 0 bases from V and 5 bases from J, with 16 bases between. The germline V gene encodes CDR1 LNHDA and CDR2 SQIVND (reference sequence). The CDR3 extends over 16 amino acids. CDR3 in amino acids: CASSIDPRGYGETQYF. For the CDR3, the DNA is TGTGCCAGTAGTATAGATCCACGAGGGTACGGGGAGACCCAGTACTTC.

The CDR3 loop is CASSYPRFHGQALEVQYF. DNA of the CDR3: TGTGCCAGCAGTTACCCGCGGTTCCATGGACAGGCCCTTGAGGTGCAGTACTTC. The chain couples TRBV6-5 to TRBJ2-7; 7 nucleotides agree with TRBD1. Germline-derived CDR1 and CDR2 are MNHEY and SVGAGI. This CDR3 is 18 amino acids long. Losses at the gene ends were 2 bases for V and 9 bases for J; bases not matched to a gene: 22.

This clone was observed a handful of times. A read error may be the cause here, since a much bigger clone is one base away. The V and J genes are TRBV3-1 and TRBJ2-1, with D maybe TRBD2 (6 bases). CDR1 is LGHDT and CDR2 is YNNKEL in the germline V gene (reference sequence). This CDR3 region has 14 residues. CDR3 protein: CASSQAGDASEQSF. The CDR3 bases are TGTGCCAGCAGCCAAGCGGGAGACGCTAGCGAGCAGTCCTTC.

This clone was seen repeatedly, ten times or more. The CDR3 region has the DNA TGTGCCAGCAGCCCACTACCTGGGGGTGAGCAGTACTTC. This encodes CASSPLPGGEQYF. The rearrangement joins TRBV7-9 to TRBJ2-7; D is perhaps TRBD1 or TRBD2 (5 bases each). The CDR3 extends over 13 amino acids. V lost 5 bases and J lost 7, with 15 bases in between. CDR1 SEHNR and CDR2 FQNEAQ come from the germline V gene (reference sequence).

This clone was observed many times. The V and J genes are TRBV28 and TRBJ1-1; D perhaps matches TRBD1 (6 bases). Germline CDR1 reads MDHEN; CDR2 reads SYDVKM. The CDR3 covers 15 residues. Deletions cut 7 bases from V and 4 bases from J, with 19 bases between. The CDR3 DNA sequence: TGTGCCAGCATCCCACGGGGGGCCCCCAGCACTGAAGCTTTCTTT. This translates into CASIPRGAPSTEAFF.

A few counts support this clone. A read error may explain this, as a much larger clone is one base away. In the same sample, other DNA sequences code for this CDR3. The J gene is TRBJ1-2, the V gene TRBV20-1; D call uncertain. The CDR3 length is 14 residues. The germline CDR1 and CDR2 sequences are DFQATT and SNEGSKA (reference sequence). CDR3 nucleotide sequence: TGCAGTGCTAGAGATCGTGGGTACTCGCTGGGCTATACCTTC. It specifies CSARDRGYSLGYTF.

Relative to its sample, this clone is medium-sized. The chain uses TRBV24-1 and TRBJ2-3; TRBD1 agrees at 9 bases. The CDR3 runs 15 residues. J lost 8 bases, V lost 0 bases, and 5 bases had no gene match. Germline V gives CDR1 KGHDR, CDR2 SFDVKD. The CDR3 sequence is CATSDLRDRAGTQYF. The DNA for the CDR3 is TGTGCCACCAGTGATTTGCGGGACAGGGCAGGTACGCAGTATTTT.

This clone was seen ten or more times. This chain joins TRBV11-1 and TRBJ2-7, with 10 bases fitting TRBD2. The CDR3 totals 13 residues. Germline loops: CDR1 SGHAT, CDR2 FQDESV (reference sequence). Unmatched junction bases numbered 2, after V lost 0 bases and J lost 9 bases. The DNA for the CDR3 is TGTGCCAGCAGCTTAGCCCGGACTAGCGGGCAGTACTTC. Its translation: CASSLARTSGQYF.